This TCR beta chain was sequenced during a study of radiation and T cells in renal cell carcinoma. Study-level findings and limits: Top tumor clonotypes rose in blood 2 weeks post-radiation, then contracted.

Indicated time point: baseline pretreatment blood. Noted treatment: 15 Gy SBRT to primary tumor, nephrectomy 4 weeks later. After SBRT, blood was collected at 2 and 4 weeks, plus baseline. This renal cell carcinoma was of the clear cell type. Profiled with immunoSEQ multiplex PCR; TCRdb holds only in-frame clones, not every one. The sample contains about 95,000 clones, roughly 90% of which appear only once. This CDR3 spans 15 amino acids. V dropped 5 bases and J dropped 7; count of bases not matched to a gene: 13. Per the germline V gene, CDR1 is MDHEN and CDR2 is SYDVKM. About this clone: Its antigen is unknown.

The sequences come from blood, collected from a patient whose treatment included radiotherapy and nephrectomy. This TCR derives from a man between 50 and 59 years old with renal cell carcinoma. The chain combines TRBV28 with TRBJ2-7, with 8 bases that match TRBD2. Here the CDR3 reads CASSRPASGPREQYF. For the CDR3, the DNA is TGTGCCAGCAGTCGACCTGCTAGCGGGCCCCGGGAGCAGTACTTC.